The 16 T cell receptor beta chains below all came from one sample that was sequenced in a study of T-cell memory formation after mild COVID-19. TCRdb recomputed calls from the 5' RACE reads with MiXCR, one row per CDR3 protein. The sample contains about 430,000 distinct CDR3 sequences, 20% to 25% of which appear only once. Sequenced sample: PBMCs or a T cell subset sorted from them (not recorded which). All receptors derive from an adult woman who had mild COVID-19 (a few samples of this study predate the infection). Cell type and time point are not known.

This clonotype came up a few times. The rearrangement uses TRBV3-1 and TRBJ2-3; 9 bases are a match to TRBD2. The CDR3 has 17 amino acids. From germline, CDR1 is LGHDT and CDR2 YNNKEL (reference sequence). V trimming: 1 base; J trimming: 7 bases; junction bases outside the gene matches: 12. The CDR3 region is CASSQGVRRGGPNTQYF. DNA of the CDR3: TGTGCCAGCAGCCAAGGGGTGCGGCGGGGGGGCCCCAATACGCAGTATTTT.

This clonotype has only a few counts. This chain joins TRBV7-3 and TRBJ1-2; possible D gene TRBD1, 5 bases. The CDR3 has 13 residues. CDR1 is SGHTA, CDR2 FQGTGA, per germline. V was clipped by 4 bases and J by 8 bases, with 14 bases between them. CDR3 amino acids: CASSSGLPQGYTF. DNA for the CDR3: TGTGCCAGCAGCTCGGGACTCCCCCAGGGCTACACCTTC.

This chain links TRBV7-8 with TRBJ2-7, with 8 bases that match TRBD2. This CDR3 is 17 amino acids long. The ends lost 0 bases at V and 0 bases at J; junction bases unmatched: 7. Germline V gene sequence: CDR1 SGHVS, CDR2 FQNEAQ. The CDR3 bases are TGTGCCAGCAGCTTAGCCGGGTTAGCGGGAAGCTCCTACGAGCAGTACTTC. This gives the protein CASSLAGLAGSSYEQYF.

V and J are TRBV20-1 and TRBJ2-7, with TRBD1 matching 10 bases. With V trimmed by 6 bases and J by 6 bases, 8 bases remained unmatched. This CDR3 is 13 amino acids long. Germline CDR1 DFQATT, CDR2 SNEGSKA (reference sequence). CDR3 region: CSAPGQGSGEQYF. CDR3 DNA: TGCAGTGCCCCGGGACAGGGGTCTGGCGAGCAGTACTTC.

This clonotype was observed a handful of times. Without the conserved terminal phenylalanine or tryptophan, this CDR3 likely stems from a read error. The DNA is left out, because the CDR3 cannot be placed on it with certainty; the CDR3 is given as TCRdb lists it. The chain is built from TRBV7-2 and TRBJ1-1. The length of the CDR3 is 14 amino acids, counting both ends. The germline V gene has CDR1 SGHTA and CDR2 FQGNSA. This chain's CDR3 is CASSLALRTAGLMY.

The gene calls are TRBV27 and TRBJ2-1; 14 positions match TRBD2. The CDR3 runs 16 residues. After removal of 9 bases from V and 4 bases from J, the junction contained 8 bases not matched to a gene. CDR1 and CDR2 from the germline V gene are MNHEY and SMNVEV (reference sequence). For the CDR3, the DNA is TGTGCCAGTAACGGACGGACTAGCGGGAGGTACAATGAGCAGTTCTTC. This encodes CASNGRTSGRYNEQFF.

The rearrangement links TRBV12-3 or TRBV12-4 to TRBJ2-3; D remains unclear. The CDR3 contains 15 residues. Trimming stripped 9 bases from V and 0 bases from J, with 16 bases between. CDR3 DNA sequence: TGTGCCAGTAACGACCCAGAGGCTAGCACAGATACGCAGTATTTT. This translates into CASNDPEASTDTQYF.

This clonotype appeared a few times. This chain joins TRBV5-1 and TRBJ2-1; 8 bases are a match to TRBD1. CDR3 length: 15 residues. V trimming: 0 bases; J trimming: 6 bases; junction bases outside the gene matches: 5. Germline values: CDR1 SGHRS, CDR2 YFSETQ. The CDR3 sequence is CASSLDQGARNEQFF. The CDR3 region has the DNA TGCGCCAGCAGCTTGGATCAGGGGGCGCGCAATGAGCAGTTCTTC.

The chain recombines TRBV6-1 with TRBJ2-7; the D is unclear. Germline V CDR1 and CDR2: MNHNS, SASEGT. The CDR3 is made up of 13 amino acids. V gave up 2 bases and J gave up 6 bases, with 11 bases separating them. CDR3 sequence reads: CASSEKLPFEQYF. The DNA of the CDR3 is TGTGCCAGCAGTGAAAAGTTACCGTTCGAGCAGTACTTC.

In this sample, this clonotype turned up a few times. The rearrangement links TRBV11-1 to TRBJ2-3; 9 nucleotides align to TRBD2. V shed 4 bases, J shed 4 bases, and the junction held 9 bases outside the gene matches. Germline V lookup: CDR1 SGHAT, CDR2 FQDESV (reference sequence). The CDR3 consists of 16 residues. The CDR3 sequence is CASSSSREGRADTQYF. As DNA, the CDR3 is TGTGCCAGCAGCTCTTCGCGGGAGGGCCGCGCAGATACGCAGTATTTT.

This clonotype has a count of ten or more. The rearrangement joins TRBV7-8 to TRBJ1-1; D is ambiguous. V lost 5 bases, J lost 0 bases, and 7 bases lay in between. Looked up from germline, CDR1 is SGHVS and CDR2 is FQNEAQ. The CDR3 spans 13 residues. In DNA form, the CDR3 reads TGTGCCAGCAGCCCCTTTTTGAACACTGAAGCTTTCTTT. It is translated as CASSPFLNTEAFF.

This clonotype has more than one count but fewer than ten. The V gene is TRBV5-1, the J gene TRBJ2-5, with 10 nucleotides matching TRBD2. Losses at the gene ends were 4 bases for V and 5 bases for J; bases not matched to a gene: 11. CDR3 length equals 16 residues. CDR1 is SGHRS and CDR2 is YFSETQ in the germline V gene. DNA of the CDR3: TGCGCCAGCAGCGGCGGACTAGCGGCCGAGCTGGAGACCCAGTACTTC. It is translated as CASSGGLAAELETQYF.

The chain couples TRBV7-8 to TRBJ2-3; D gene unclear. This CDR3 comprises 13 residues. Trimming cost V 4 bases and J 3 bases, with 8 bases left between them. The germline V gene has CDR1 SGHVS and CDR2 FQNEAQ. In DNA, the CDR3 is TGTGCCAGCAGCTGGAGCTGGACAGATACGCAGTATTTT. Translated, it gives CASSWSWTDTQYF.

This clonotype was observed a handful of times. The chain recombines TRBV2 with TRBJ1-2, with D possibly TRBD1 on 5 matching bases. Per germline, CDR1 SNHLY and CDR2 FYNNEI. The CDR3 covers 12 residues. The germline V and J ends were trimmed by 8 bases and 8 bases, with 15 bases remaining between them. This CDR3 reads CASSGVSGGYTF. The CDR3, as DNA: TGTGCCAGCTCGGGGGTTTCGGGCGGCTACACCTTC. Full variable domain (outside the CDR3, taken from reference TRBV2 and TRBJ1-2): EPEVTQTPSHQVTQMGQEVILRCVPISNHLYFYWYRQILGQKVEFLVSFYNNEISEKSEIFDDQFSVERPDGSNFTLKIRSTKLEDSAMYFCASSGVSGGYTFGSGTRLTVV.

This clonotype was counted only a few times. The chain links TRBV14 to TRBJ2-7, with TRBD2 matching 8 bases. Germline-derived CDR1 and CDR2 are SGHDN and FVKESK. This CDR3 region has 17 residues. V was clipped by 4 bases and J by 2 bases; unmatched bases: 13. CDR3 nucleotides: TGTGCCAGCAGCCGAGGACACCCCTTAGCGGGAACCTACGAGCAGTACTTC. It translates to CASSRGHPLAGTYEQYF.

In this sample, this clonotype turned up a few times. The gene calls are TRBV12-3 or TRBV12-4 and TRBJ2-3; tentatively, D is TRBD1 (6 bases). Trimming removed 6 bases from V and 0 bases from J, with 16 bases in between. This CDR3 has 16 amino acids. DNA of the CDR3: TGTGCCAGCAGCCCAGACAGGATCTTTAGCACAGATACGCAGTATTTT. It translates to CASSPDRIFSTDTQYF.